The following is a T cell receptor beta chain sequence with its context. Its antigen remains unidentified. With the 5' RACE reads reprocessed, TCRdb shows one record per CDR3 protein and no DNA. The sample has 200,000 to 250,000 distinct CDR3 sequences. The record originates from a study of monozygotic twins with inflammatory bowel disease. Study-wide results and caveats: Researchers reported no repertoire similarity difference between concordant and discordant twins, possibly from limited power. Diversity of TCRbeta measured by inverse Simpson was lower in IBD patients than in healthy co-twins. Twins with IBD had fewer clonotypes in common with others than healthy twins, particularly during disease activity.

The CDR3 is 14 amino acids. Germline V gives CDR1 SGHRS, CDR2 YFSETQ. Whole blood that had not undergone T cell sorting provided the isolated total RNA. Sequences were obtained from blood. The genes are TRBV5-1 and TRBJ2-7. This TCR was recovered from a human donor with ulcerative colitis or Crohn's disease, or a healthy co-twin of an affected twin (not recorded which). The CDR3: CASSLAGITYEQYF.